These 9 T cell receptor beta chains were all obtained from the same sample, sequenced in a study of cytotoxic CD8 clonotypes in ibrutinib-treated CLL. Profiled with immunoSEQ multiplex PCR; TCRdb holds only in-frame clones, not every one. Here the sample spans 65,000 to 90,000 clones, approximately 87% being singletons. Sequencing was performed on PBMCs, taken after 24 months of ibrutinib treatment. These receptors were taken from a human donor with chronic lymphocytic leukemia.

The chain couples TRBV5-5 to TRBJ2-7; possibly TRBD1 for D (5 bases). Trimming stripped 4 bases from V and 0 bases from J, with 8 bases between. The germline V gene has CDR1 SGHKS and CDR2 YYEKEE (reference sequence). This CDR3 is built from 13 residues. CDR3 nucleotide sequence: TGTGCCAGCAGCGCGGACAACTCCTACGAGCAGTACTTC. Protein sequence: CASSADNSYEQYF.

The chain couples TRBV20-1 to TRBJ2-5; possible D gene TRBD2, 5 bases. Germline V gene sequence: CDR1 DFQATT, CDR2 SNEGSKA (reference sequence). CDR3 length equals 11 residues. CDR3 amino acids: CSWTDEETQYF. The DNA for the CDR3 is TGCAGCTGGACTGATGAAGAGACCCAGTACTTC.

V usage is TRBV2 and J usage is TRBJ2-3; D not certain. The V end was cut by 6 bases, the J end by 5 bases, with 15 bases between. Germline V lookup: CDR1 SNHLY, CDR2 FYNNEI. The CDR3 covers 14 residues. CDR3 in DNA: TGTGCCAGCAGGGGGATGGGTAGCCAAGATACGCAGTATTTT. It is translated as CASRGMGSQDTQYF.

This clone was counted a few times. The chain carries TRBV6-4 and TRBJ2-7, with D possibly TRBD2 on 7 matching bases. CDR1 and CDR2 (germline): MRHNA, SNTAGT. V was clipped by 2 bases and J by 2 bases, with 16 bases between them. This CDR3 is 16 amino acids long. In nucleotides, the CDR3 is TGTGCCAGCAGTGACCCCCCCGGGGGGCGAACCTACGAGCAGTACTTC. Its translation: CASSDPPGGRTYEQYF.

The rearrangement joins TRBV2 to TRBJ2-7; TRBD1 matches 8 bases. Germline CDR1 SNHLY, CDR2 FYNNEI. The CDR3 totals 12 residues. V was clipped by 9 bases and J by 5 bases; unmatched bases: 6. The CDR3: CASRTGFNEQYF. In DNA form, the CDR3 reads TGTGCCAGTAGGACAGGGTTTAACGAGCAGTACTTC. The entire variable domain, with the rest obtained from reference TRBV2 and TRBJ2-7, is as follows: EPEVTQTPSHQVTQMGQEVILRCVPISNHLYFYWYRQILGQKVEFLVSFYNNEISEKSEIFDDQFSVERPDGSNFTLKIRSTKLEDSAMYFCASRTGFNEQYFGPGTRLTVT.

This clone was recorded a few times. The chain carries TRBV7-3 and TRBJ2-5, with unresolved D. The CDR3 runs 12 residues. V dropped 4 bases and J dropped 5 bases, with 8 bases sitting between them. Per the germline V gene, CDR1 is SGHTA and CDR2 is FQGTGA. CDR3 amino acids: CASSSNGETQYF. DNA of the CDR3: TGTGCCAGCAGCTCCAATGGGGAGACCCAGTACTTC.

This sequence joins TRBV6-1 and TRBJ2-7; D is ambiguous. The V end was cut by 6 bases, the J end by 6 bases, with 21 bases between. Germline lookup yields CDR1 MNHNS and CDR2 SASEGT. The CDR3 contains 15 residues. The CDR3 nucleotides read TGTGCCAGCAGGGCCATCAAGGGCCTTGTCGGCGAGCAGTACTTC. Encoded protein: CASRAIKGLVGEQYF.

The genes are TRBV6-5 and TRBJ1-2; a weak D match, TRBD1 (5 bases). V was cut by 2 bases and J by 6 bases, with 16 bases left in between. The CDR3 runs 15 residues. Germline V lookup: CDR1 MNHEY, CDR2 SVGAGI. The CDR3 here is CASSYAGAWTDGYTF. The CDR3 DNA follows: TGTGCCAGCAGTTACGCTGGGGCGTGGACTGATGGCTACACCTTC.

CDR3 coding DNA: TGTGCCAGTAGTATAGCCCCCCGGCTAGCGGGAGCCAATGAGCAGTTCTTC. Protein sequence: CASSIAPRLAGANEQFF. V and J are TRBV19 and TRBJ2-1; 10 bases align to TRBD2. The V segment lost 1 base and the J segment 6 bases; nucleotides outside the gene matches: 9. This CDR3 has 17 amino acids. Germline CDR1 reads LNHDA; CDR2 reads SQIVND (reference sequence).